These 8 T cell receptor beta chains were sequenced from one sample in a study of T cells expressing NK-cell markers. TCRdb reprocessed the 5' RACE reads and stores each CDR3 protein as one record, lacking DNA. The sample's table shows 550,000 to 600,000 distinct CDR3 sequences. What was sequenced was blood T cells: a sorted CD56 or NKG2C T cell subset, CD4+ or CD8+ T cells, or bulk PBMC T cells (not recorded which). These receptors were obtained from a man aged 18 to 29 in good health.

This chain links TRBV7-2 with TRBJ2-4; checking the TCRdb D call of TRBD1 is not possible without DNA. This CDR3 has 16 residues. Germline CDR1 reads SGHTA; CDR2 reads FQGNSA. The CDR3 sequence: CASSLEPTGGGNIQYF.

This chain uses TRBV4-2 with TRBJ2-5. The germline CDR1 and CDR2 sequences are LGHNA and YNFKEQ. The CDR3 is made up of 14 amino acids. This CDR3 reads CASSQEVGIETQYF.

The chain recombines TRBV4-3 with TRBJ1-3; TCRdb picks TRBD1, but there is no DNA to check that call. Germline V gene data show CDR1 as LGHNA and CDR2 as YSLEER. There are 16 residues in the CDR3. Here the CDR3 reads CASSQEGHNRGNTIYF.

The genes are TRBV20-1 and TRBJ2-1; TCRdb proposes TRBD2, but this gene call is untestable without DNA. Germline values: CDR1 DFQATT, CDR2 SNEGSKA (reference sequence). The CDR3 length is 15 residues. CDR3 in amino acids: CSARDSKGSGRVWFF.

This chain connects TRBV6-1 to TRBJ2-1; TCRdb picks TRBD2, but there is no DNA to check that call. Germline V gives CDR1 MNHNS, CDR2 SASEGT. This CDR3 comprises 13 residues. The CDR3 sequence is CASSRGSWDEQFF.

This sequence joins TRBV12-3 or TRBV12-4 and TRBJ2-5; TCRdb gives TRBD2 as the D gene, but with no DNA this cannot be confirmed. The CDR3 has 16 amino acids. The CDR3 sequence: CASSLAGSPGQETQYF.

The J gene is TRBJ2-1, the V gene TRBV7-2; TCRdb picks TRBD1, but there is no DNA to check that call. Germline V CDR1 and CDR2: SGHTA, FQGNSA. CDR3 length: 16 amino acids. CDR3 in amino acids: CASSSRDPPSYNEQFF.

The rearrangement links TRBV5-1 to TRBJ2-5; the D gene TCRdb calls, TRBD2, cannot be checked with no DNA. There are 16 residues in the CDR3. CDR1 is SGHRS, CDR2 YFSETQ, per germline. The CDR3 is CASSDSGPHVGETQYF.